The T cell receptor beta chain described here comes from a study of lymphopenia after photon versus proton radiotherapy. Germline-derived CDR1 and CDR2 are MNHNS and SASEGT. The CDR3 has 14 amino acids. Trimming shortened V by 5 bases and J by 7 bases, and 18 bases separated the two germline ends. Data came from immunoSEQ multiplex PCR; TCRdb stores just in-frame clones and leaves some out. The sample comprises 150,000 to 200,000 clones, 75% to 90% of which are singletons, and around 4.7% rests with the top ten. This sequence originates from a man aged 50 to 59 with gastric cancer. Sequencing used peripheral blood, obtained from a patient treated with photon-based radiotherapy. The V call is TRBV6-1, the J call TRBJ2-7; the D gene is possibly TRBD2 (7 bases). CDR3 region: CASSPRGGAREQYF. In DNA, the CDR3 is TGTGCCAGCAGTCCGAGGGGGGGGGCGAGGGAGCAGTACTTC.